This T cell receptor (beta chain) was profiled in a study of blood T cells in healthy people across ages. The sample providers were healthy Caucasian people from Russia, aged about 6 to 100. Whenever a sample was processed, at least 7 million PBMCs were isolated. Total RNA, at least 5 micrograms per sample, came from PBMCs. A sample-barcoded 5' primer and a J-beta primer mix were used in a second PCR of roughly 6 to 11 cycles. MiXCR, run by TCRdb on the 5' RACE reads, gives a single entry per CDR3 protein. This table holds about 1.6 million distinct CDR3 sequences, about 32% found once. This clonotype was seen only a few times. The germline gives CDR1 SGDLS, CDR2 YYNGEE. V dropped 0 bases and J dropped 4 bases, with 12 bases sitting between them. This CDR3 is built from 15 residues.

The chain carries TRBV9 and TRBJ2-3; D remains unclear. Sequenced input: blood. The clonotype comes from a woman in her twenties or thirties in good health. CDR3 nucleotide sequence: TGTGCCAGCAGCGTAGTAGTCGGAGCCTCAGATACGCAGTATTTT. Encoded protein: CASSVVVGASDTQYF.